This is a list of T cell receptor beta chains from one sample in a study of control samples from healthy donors and cancer patients. TCRdb's copy holds only in-frame clones and misses some; the assay was immunoSEQ multiplex PCR. This sample has around 140,000 clones, with around 94% found just once. Sequenced: blood. The receptors come from a man aged 35-49 years in good health. CDR3s leave out the opening cysteine and the closing phenylalanine or tryptophan. Fields, in order: V gene, clone size, J gene, CDR3 protein. Clone size is shown for a subset of rows, as once, few, many or a class of expanded clone.

TRBV6-5,-,TRBJ2-7,ASTDRTEQY
TRBV27,-,TRBJ1-5,ASSPSHWPQH
TRBV29-1,-,TRBJ1-2,SVTGEGGYT
TRBV7-2,-,TRBJ2-7,ASSSGLAGGYEQY
TRBV6-2/TRBV6-3,once,TRBJ1-5,ASSWDGLEQPQH
TRBV2,-,TRBJ1-2,ASRSGTVVHGYT
TRBV9,once,TRBJ2-6,ASSGLSGANVLT
TRBV9,-,TRBJ1-6,ASSARELGSPLH
TRBV27,-,TRBJ1-3,ASTNDSPGNTIY
TRBV29-1,-,TRBJ1-1,SDGLLNTEAF
TRBV6-2/TRBV6-3,-,TRBJ2-6,ASSYMEKNSGANVLT
TRBV7-8,-,TRBJ2-1,ASVQGYYNEQF
TRBV6-6,-,TRBJ2-7,ASSYESRGNEQY
TRBV7-2,once,TRBJ2-2,ASSLYGELF
TRBV25-1,-,TRBJ2-1,ASSNGTKTLNEQF
TRBV9,-,TRBJ2-5,ASSVGGTPTETQY
TRBV4-1,-,TRBJ2-1,ASSQRGDYNEQF
TRBV25-1,-,TRBJ2-3,ASSEWAGGADTQY
TRBV7-9,-,TRBJ1-1,ASSLIAGMGDTEAF
TRBV9,-,TRBJ1-1,ASSVDPGDTEAF
TRBV4-3,-,TRBJ1-2,ASGSSGRDYGYT
TRBV7-9,-,TRBJ2-5,ASSLYGRQETQY
TRBV25-1,-,TRBJ1-6,ASSDVFGNSPLH
TRBV4-1,-,TRBJ1-1,ASSLQGRTEAF
TRBV6-2/TRBV6-3,-,TRBJ2-7,ASSPGTLTAYEQY
TRBV21-1,-,TRBJ1-6,ASSISPLH
TRBV14,-,TRBJ2-1,ASSQPAPGFLGSNEQF
TRBV7-2,-,TRBJ1-5,ASSSGGWQPQH
TRBV6-2/TRBV6-3,few,TRBJ1-6,ASSKHRDALDTALH
TRBV13,-,TRBJ2-2,ASSKLVEGELF
TRBV5-8,-,TRBJ1-5,ASSFGSWDRGNQPQH
TRBV5-5,-,TRBJ1-5,ASSLAPTGVQPQH
TRBV13,-,TRBJ1-6,ASRLHNSPLH
TRBV6-6,-,TRBJ2-7,ASSQRGLAGVSVEQY
TRBV4-1,once,TRBJ1-1,ASSQGVLNTEAF
TRBV5-1,-,TRBJ2-5,ASSRGQGKETQY
TRBV7-9,-,TRBJ1-1,ASSRPAGGTTEAF
TRBV5-6,-,TRBJ1-2,ASSLVTNYGYT
TRBV6-2/TRBV6-3,-,TRBJ1-5,ASSYSRRTGYSNQPQH
TRBV7-6,once,TRBJ2-7,ASSGTSPYEQY